A selection of T cell receptor beta chains follows, all from one sample in a study of shared clonotypes between healthy human individuals. This table comes from immunoSEQ multiplex PCR, and its TCRdb copy is limited to in-frame clones, with some not included. The sample holds roughly 500,000 clones, 76% seen once. Sequencing was done on a sample of PBMCs. All receptors derive from a woman between 40 and 55 years old in good health. Some clones in this sample may be carry-over from other donors' samples. The CDR3 runs from the conserved cysteine through the conserved F or W. A D gene is named only where the DNA matches it firmly. For some rows the clone size is stated as once, few or many, or as a class when expanded; others skip it.

TRBV11-2	TRBJ2-7	NA	TRBD1	TGTGCCAGCGCCATGAGCGGGACAGGGATGGACGAGCAGTACTTC	CASAMSGTGMDEQYF
TRBV4-3	TRBJ2-1	few	TRBD2	TGCGCCAGCAGCCAAAGACTAGCGGCGCCCTACAATGAGCAGTTCTTC	CASSQRLAAPYNEQFF
TRBV7-8	TRBJ2-5	once	TRBD2	TGTGCCAGCAGCTATAGACTAGCGTGGGAGACCCAGTACTTC	CASSYRLAWETQYF
TRBV30	TRBJ2-5	few	NA	TGTGCCTGGAGTACCTGGGGGCCGGGGGGCCAAGAGACCCAGTACTTC	CAWSTWGPGGQETQYF
TRBV2	TRBJ2-7	NA	TRBD2	TGTGCCAGCAAGCGGCGGCTAGCGGTTTCCTACGAGCAGTACTTC	CASKRRLAVSYEQYF
TRBV10-3	TRBJ1-3	NA	TRBD1	TGTGCCATCAGTGGAGGGGGCGGTGGAAACACCATATATTTT	CAISGGGGGNTIYF
TRBV5-1	TRBJ1-1	NA	NA	TGCGCCAGCAGCACCACAGGGTTTAGGGGCACTGAAGCTTTCTTT	CASSTTGFRGTEAFF
TRBV6-5	TRBJ2-1	NA	TRBD2	TGTGCCAGCTCGAAGCGGGAACCGAGCTACAATGAGCAGTTCTTC	CASSKREPSYNEQFF
TRBV19	TRBJ1-2	few	NA	TGTGCCAGTACTGACAGTAACTATGGCTACACCTTC	CASTDSNYGYTF
TRBV15	TRBJ1-2	NA	TRBD1	TGTGCCACCAACCGGGACAGGGTGAACTATGGCTACACCTTC	CATNRDRVNYGYTF
TRBV5-1	TRBJ1-5	NA	NA	TGCGCCAGCAGCTTGGACAACCGCAATCAGCCCCAGCATTTT	CASSLDNRNQPQHF
TRBV6-4	TRBJ2-1	NA	NA	TGTGCCAGCAGTGACACAATAGCGGTTAGCTCCTACAATGAGCAGTTCTTC	CASSDTIAVSSYNEQFF
TRBV6-1	TRBJ1-5	NA	TRBD1	TGTGCCAGCAGTGGAAGCCGACAGGGATGGGACAATCAGCCCCAGCATTTT	CASSGSRQGWDNQPQHF
TRBV4-2	TRBJ2-7	NA	TRBD2	TGTGCCAGCAGCTCCGGACTAGCGTCCTACGAGCAGTACTTC	CASSSGLASYEQYF
TRBV7-9	TRBJ2-1	NA	TRBD1	TGTGCCAGCAGCTCTCAGACAGGGGGCACCGCCTACAATGAGCAGTTCTTC	CASSSQTGGTAYNEQFF
TRBV11-2	TRBJ2-7	NA	NA	TGTGCCAGCAGCCGCACGAACTCCTACGAGCAGTACTTC	CASSRTNSYEQYF
TRBV5-1	TRBJ2-7	NA	TRBD2	TGCGCCAGCAACGCGGGGGGGAGCACGGACATTACCCAGTACTTC	CASNAGGSTDITQYF
TRBV27	TRBJ2-7	NA	TRBD1	TGTGCCAGCAGTCGACAGGGGGCTTACGAGCAGTACTTC	CASSRQGAYEQYF
TRBV19	TRBJ1-4	NA	TRBD1	TGTGCCAGTAGTATAGCCCGCGGGACAGCAACTAATGAAAAACTGTTTTTT	CASSIARGTATNEKLFF
TRBV9	TRBJ2-3	NA	NA	TGTGCCAGCAGCGTAGACGGGTATACAGATACGCAGTATTTT	CASSVDGYTDTQYF
TRBV30	TRBJ2-7	once	NA	TGTGCCTGGAGTGTGGGGGGTGACCTCTACGAGCAGTACTTC	CAWSVGGDLYEQYF
TRBV4-2	TRBJ2-7	NA	NA	TGTGCCAGCAGCCAGGAGACTAGTAACGAGCAGTACTTC	CASSQETSNEQYF
TRBV18	TRBJ1-1	NA	NA	TGTGCCAGCTCACCTTACAGGGATAGGGACACTGAAGCTTTCTTT	CASSPYRDRDTEAFF
TRBV6-5	TRBJ1-1	NA	NA	TGTGCCAGCAACCTTTCGGACAGCTTTAACACTGAAGCTTTCTTT	CASNLSDSFNTEAFF
TRBV5-6	TRBJ1-6	NA	NA	TGTGCCAGCAGCCGAGGGGGTTCTAATTCACCCCTCCACTTT	CASSRGGSNSPLHF
TRBV4-1	TRBJ2-6	NA	NA	TGCGCCAGCAGCCTCAACCGGGGGGCGGGGACAGGTAGCTCTGGGGCCAACGTCCTGACTTTC	CASSLNRGAGTGSSGANVLTF
TRBV15	TRBJ2-7	NA	TRBD2	TGTGCCACCAGCAGAGACAAGGATTGGGGAGCGGGACCGCATCGGTACGAGCAGTACTTC	CATSRDKDWGAGPHRYEQYF
TRBV29-1	TRBJ1-1	many	NA	TGCAGCGTTGACAGGGCGGGGGGGTACACTGAAGCTTTCTTT	CSVDRAGGYTEAFF
TRBV10-3	TRBJ1-1	NA	NA	TGTGCCATCAGTGATGGCAGCGACCTTGGGGAAGCTTTCTTT	CAISDGSDLGEAFF
TRBV6-5	TRBJ1-1	NA	NA	TGTGCCAGCAGTTACGATACAGCGAACACTGAAGCTTTCTTT	CASSYDTANTEAFF
TRBV6-1	TRBJ2-1	NA	TRBD1	TGTGCCAGCAGTGTAACCGGGACAGGGTCCAATGAGCAGTTCTTC	CASSVTGTGSNEQFF
TRBV30	TRBJ1-3	NA	NA	TGTGCCTGGGCCCCAGGGTTCTCTGGAAACACCATATATTTT	CAWAPGFSGNTIYF
TRBV29-1	TRBJ2-7	NA	NA	TGCAGCGTTGATCCGGGAGCTGGTGAGCAGTACTTC	CSVDPGAGEQYF
TRBV5-1	TRBJ2-1	NA	NA	TGCGCCAGCAGCTTGGTACCAGATTACAATGAGCAGTTCTTC	CASSLVPDYNEQFF
TRBV25-1	TRBJ2-1	NA	TRBD2	TGTGCCAGCAGTGAAGATGGCCTAACTAGCGGGAGGGGCGATGAGCAGTTCTTC	CASSEDGLTSGRGDEQFF
TRBV30	TRBJ1-4	many	TRBD1	TGTGCCTGGGGGACAGGGAATGAAAAACTGTTTTTT	CAWGTGNEKLFF
TRBV4-2	TRBJ2-7	NA	TRBD1	TGTGCCAGCAGCCAAACCCGGACAGGGGGCTACGAGCAGTACTTC	CASSQTRTGGYEQYF
TRBV5-1	TRBJ2-5	NA	NA	TGCGCCAGCAGCTTGTCACTAGCAGGGCAAGAGACCCAGTACTTC	CASSLSLAGQETQYF
TRBV6-5	TRBJ1-6	few	NA	TGTGCCAGCAGTTACGCCGGGCAGGCAAATTCACCCCTCCACTTT	CASSYAGQANSPLHF
TRBV28	TRBJ1-1	NA	TRBD1	TGTGCCAGCAGTTTATCCCTGGACAGGGGTGAAGCTTTCTTT	CASSLSLDRGEAFF